Given below is one T cell receptor (beta chain) in context. Its antigen is unknown. Qualities for individual bases were not recorded, and no much larger clone is one base off. The QIAGEN blood and tissue kit was used to extract genomic DNA from sorted cells, and the DNA was quantified on a NanoDrop 1000. Deep sequencing and quantification of TCR alpha and beta chains were performed on the immunoSEQ platform by multiplex PCR of genomic DNA. The study's processing was this. TCR sequences were annotated using IMGT gene and region definitions. As a stand-in for the preselection repertoire, out-of-frame rearrangements were used and set against in-frame clonotypes. The iCHAO1 estimator provided with the immunoSEQ platform was used to estimate repertoire size. A Gini index, which is based on the Lorenz curve, was applied to in-frame amino acid clonotypes to measure clonal inequality. Shared clonotypes were counted with the intersect function of the R package tcR, and similarity was scored with the Jaccard index. Principal component analysis of V, J and V-J usage frequencies was run with the R prcomp function without normalization. The table comes from immuneACCESS by way of TCRdb, which keeps in-frame sequences with V and J called. Part of the clones is missing from these tables; in studies checked, under half for an unresolved V gene and the rest for unknown reasons. D and trimming were read from the DNA, whereas the V and J calls and clone size are those reported in that table. The sample table shows about 60,000 clones, and roughly 94% are seen once. Together, the top ten hold 18% of the sample.

The sample is drawn from a study of human versus mouse CDR3 diversity and MHC coevolution (dated 2017 in TCRdb). Background for the entire study: According to reports, the immunoSEQ assay detects one in 200,000 T cells and minimizes multiplex PCR amplification bias. Across mouse and human samples, the number of valid reads per sample ranged from roughly 0.6 x 10^7 to 1.8 x 10^7. Human naive CD4 T cell repertoires served as a reference for TCR selection on multiple MHC II alleles, compared against human-TCR-locus transgenic mice with single MHC II. The human cohort comprised three healthy volunteer blood donors, one aged 30 to 39, one aged 40 to 50 and one aged 60 to 70 at collection.

Overall study results and their limits: On average, humans had more CDR3 deletions and insertions than mice, indicating greater exonuclease and TdT activity. The largest TCR beta repertoire, around 1.5 million clonotypes, was estimated by iCHAO1 for humans, a finding likely attributable to selection by multiple MHC II molecules. Because human T cells were selected on five or six MHC II alleles, repertoire diversity in humans and mice was not considered directly comparable. Two of the three human donors showed the lowest clonal inequality scores among all compared groups.

Fluorescence-activated cell sorting was used to pull naive CD4 T cells, meaning cells that were CD45RO-negative and CD62L-positive, out of the PBMCs. About 50 ml of fresh peripheral blood was collected from each donor, and PBMCs were isolated by Ficoll density centrifugation. All samples were sorted on a FACSAria III instrument and reached purity above 95%. Reading from cysteine to phenylalanine, the CDR3 counts 15 amino acids. The retained sequence is limited to the CDR3, 45 bases, with the frame set at the first base. Unmatched junction bases come to 8, with V trimmed by 4 bases and J by 3 bases. Via the germline V gene, CDR1 is SGHVS and CDR2 FNYEAQ.

The sequence joins TRBV7-6 to TRBJ1-2; a stretch of 7 junction bases matches TRBD1. The specimen was naive CD4+ T cells from blood. Read against the paper, the sample's cell subset or site label means: CD45RO-negative CD62L-positive naive CD4 T cells. This receptor was identified in a person in their sixties in good health. At the DNA level, the sequence is TGTGCCAGCAGCTCCAGACAGGGTGGAGACTATGGCTACACCTTC. This translates into CASSSRQGGDYGYTF.